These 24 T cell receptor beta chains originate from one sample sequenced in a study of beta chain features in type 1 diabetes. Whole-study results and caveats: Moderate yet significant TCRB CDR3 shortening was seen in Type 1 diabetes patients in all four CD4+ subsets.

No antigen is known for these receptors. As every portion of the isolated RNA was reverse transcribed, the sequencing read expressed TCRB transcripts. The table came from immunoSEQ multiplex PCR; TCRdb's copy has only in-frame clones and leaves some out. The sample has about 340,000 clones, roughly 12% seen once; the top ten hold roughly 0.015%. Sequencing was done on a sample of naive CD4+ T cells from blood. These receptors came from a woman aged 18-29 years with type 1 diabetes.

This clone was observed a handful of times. Here the CDR3 DNA reads TGTGCCAGCAGCGTCTTGGTGGGACAGTACAATGAGCAGTTCTTC. It yields the protein CASSVLVGQYNEQFF. This chain joins TRBV9 and TRBJ2-1; TRBD1 matches 7 bases. Germline V gives CDR1 SGDLS, CDR2 YYNGEE. There are 15 residues in the CDR3. V lost 2 bases to trimming and J lost 4 bases; unmatched junction nucleotides: 6. Full variable domain (remainder filled in from reference TRBV9 and TRBJ2-1): DSGVTQTPKHLITATGQRVTLRCSPRSGDLSVYWYQQSLDQGLQFLIQYYNGEERAKGNILERFSAQQFPDLHSELNLSSLELGDSALYFCASSVLVGQYNEQFFGPGTRLTVL.

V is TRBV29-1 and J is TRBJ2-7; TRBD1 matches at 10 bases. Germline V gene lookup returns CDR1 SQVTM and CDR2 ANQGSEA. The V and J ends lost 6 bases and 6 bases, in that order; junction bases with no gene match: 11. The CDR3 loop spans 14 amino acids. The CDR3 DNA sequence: TGCAGCGTCGCTGTCCGGGACAGGGGACGCGAGCAGTACTTC. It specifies CSVAVRDRGREQYF.

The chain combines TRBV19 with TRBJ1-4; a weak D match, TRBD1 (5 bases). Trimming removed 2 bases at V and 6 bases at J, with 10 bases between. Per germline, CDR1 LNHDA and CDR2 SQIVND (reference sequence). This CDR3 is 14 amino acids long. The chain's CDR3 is CASSIITGDEKLFF. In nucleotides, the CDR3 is TGTGCCAGTAGTATAATAACAGGCGATGAAAAACTGTTTTTT.

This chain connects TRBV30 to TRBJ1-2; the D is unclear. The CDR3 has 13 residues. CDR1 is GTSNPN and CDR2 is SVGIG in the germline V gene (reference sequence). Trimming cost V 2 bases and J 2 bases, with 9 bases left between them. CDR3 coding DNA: TGTGCCTGGAGTTCCTCCAGGAACTATGGCTACACCTTC. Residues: CAWSSSRNYGYTF.

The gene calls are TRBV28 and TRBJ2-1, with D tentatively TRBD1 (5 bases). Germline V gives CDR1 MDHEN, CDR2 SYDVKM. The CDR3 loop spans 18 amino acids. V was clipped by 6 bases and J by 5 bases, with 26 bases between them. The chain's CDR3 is CASSLVTDLGPRNNEQFF. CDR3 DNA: TGTGCCAGCAGCCTAGTGACAGACCTAGGACCCAGAAACAATGAGCAGTTCTTC.

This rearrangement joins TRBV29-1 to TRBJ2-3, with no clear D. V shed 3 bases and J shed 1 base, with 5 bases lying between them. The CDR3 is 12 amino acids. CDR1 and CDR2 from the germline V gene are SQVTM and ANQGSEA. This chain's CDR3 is CSVDTGTDTQYF. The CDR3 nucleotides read TGCAGCGTTGACACAGGCACAGATACGCAGTATTTT.

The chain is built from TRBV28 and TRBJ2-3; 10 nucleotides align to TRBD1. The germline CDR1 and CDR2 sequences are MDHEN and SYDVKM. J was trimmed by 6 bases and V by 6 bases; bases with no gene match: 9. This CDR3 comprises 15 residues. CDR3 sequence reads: CASRAGTGVRDTQYF. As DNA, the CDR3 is TGTGCCAGCAGAGCCGGGACAGGGGTGAGGGATACGCAGTATTTT.

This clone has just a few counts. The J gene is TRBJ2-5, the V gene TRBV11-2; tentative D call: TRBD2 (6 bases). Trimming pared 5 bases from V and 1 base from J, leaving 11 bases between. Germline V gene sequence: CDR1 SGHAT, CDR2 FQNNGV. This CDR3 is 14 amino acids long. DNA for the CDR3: TGTGCCAGCAGCCGCGGGACGGGCCAAGAGACCCAGTACTTC. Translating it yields CASSRGTGQETQYF.

The CDR3 spells CASSPGGLAGRSDTQYF. CDR3 coding DNA: TGTGCCAGCAGCCCCGGAGGTCTAGCGGGAAGGTCAGATACGCAGTATTTT. This chain connects TRBV4-2 to TRBJ2-3, with TRBD2 matching over 9 bases. Germline values: CDR1 LGHNA, CDR2 YNFKEQ. Trimming at V came to 4 bases and at J to 4 bases, leaving 12 bases not matched to a gene. The CDR3 spans 17 residues.

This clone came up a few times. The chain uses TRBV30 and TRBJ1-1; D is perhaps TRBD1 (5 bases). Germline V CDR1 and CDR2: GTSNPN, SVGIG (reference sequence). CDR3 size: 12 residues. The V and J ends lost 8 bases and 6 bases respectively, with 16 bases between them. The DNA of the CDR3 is TGTGCCCGATCCACAGGAGAAGCTGAAGCTTTCTTT. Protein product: CARSTGEAEAFF.

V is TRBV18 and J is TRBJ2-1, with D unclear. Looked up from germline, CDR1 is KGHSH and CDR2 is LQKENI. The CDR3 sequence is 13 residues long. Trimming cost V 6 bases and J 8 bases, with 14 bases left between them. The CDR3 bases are TGTGCCAGCTCCCCCCCGGGTTGGGATGAGCAGTTCTTC. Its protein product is CASSPPGWDEQFF.

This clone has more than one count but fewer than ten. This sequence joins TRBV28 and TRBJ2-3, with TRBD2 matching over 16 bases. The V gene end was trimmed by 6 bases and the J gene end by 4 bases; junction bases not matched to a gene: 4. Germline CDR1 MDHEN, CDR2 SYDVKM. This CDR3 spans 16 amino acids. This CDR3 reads CASSPGTSGRADTQYF. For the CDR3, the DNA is TGTGCCAGCAGCCCCGGGACTAGCGGGAGGGCAGATACGCAGTATTTT.

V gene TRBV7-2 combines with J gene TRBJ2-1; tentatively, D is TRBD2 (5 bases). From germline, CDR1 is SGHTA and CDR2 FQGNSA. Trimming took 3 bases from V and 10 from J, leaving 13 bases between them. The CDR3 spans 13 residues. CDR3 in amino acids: CASSLSGSNEQFF. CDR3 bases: TGTGCCAGCAGCTTGAGTGGGAGCAACGAGCAGTTCTTC. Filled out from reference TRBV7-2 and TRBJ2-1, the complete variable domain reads GAGVSQSPSNKVTEKGKDVELRCDPISGHTALYWYRQSLGQGLEFLIYFQGNSAPDKSGLPSDRFSAERTGGSVSTLTIQRTQQEDSAVYLCASSLSGSNEQFFGPGTRLTVL.

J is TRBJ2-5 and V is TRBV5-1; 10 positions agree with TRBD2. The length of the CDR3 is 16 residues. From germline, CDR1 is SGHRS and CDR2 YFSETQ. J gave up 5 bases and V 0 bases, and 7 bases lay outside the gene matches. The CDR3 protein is CASSLASGSFFETQYF. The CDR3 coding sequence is TGCGCCAGCAGCTTGGCTAGCGGGAGCTTCTTCGAGACCCAGTACTTC.

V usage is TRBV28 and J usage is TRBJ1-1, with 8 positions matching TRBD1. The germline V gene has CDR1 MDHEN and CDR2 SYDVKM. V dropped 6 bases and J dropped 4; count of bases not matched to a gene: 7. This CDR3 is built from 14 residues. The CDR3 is CASRPQGASTEAFF. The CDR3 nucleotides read TGTGCCAGCAGACCTCAGGGGGCTAGCACTGAAGCTTTCTTT.

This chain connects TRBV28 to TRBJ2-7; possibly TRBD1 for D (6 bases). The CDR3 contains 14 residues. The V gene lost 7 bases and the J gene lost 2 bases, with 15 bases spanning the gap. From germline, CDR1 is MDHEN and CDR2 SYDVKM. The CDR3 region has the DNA TGTGCCAGCACCAGAGACAGGTTCCCCTACGAGCAGTACTTC. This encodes CASTRDRFPYEQYF.

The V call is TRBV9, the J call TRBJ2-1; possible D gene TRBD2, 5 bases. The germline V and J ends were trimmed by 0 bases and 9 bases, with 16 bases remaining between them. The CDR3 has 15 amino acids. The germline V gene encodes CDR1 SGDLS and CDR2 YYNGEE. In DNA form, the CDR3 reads TGTGCCAGCAGCGTAGTCGGGTTAGCGAGAGGTGAGCAGTTCTTC. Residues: CASSVVGLARGEQFF.

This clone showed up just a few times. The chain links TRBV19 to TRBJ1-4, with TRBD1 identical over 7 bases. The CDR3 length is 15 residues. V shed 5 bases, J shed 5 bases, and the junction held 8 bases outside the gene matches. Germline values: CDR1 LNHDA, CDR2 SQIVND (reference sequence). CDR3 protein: CASSGPGTANEKLFF. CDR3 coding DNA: TGTGCCAGTAGTGGCCCCGGGACAGCCAATGAAAAACTGTTTTTT.

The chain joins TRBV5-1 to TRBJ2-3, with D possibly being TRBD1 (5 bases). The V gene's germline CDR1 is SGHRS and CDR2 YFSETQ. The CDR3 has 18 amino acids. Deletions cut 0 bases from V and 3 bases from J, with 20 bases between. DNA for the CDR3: TGCGCCAGCAGCTTGGCCCTACCGACCCCAAGGGGAACAGATACGCAGTATTTT. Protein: CASSLALPTPRGTDTQYF.

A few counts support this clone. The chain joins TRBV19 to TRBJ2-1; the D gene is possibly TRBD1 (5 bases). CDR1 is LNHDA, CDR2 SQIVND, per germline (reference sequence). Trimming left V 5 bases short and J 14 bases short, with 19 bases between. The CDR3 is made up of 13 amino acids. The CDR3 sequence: CASSPTAGPTKFF. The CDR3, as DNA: TGTGCCAGTAGTCCCACGGCAGGGCCGACGAAGTTCTTC.

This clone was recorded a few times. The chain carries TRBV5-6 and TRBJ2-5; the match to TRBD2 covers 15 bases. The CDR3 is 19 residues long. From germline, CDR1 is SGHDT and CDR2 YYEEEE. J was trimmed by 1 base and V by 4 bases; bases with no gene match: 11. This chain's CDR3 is CASSPVGLAGGNFQETQYF. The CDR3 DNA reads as TGTGCCAGCAGCCCGGTGGGACTAGCGGGAGGTAATTTCCAAGAGACCCAGTACTTC. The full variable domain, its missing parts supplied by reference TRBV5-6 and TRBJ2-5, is DAGVTQSPTHLIKTRGQQVTLRCSPKSGHDTVSWYQQALGQGPQFIFQYYEEEERQRGNFPDRFSGHQFPNYSSELNVNALLLGDSALYLCASSPVGLAGGNFQETQYFGPGTRLLVL.

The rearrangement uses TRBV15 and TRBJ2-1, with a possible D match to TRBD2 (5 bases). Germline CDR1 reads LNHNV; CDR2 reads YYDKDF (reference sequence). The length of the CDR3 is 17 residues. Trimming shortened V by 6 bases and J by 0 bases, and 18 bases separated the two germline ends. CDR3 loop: CATRDRTSWSSYNEQFF. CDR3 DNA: TGTGCCACCAGGGACCGTACTAGTTGGAGCTCCTACAATGAGCAGTTCTTC. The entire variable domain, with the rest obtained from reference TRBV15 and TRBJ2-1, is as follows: DAMVIQNPRYQVTQFGKPVTLSCSQTLNHNVMYWYQQKSSQAPKLLFHYYDKDFNNEADTPDNFQSRRPNTSFCFLDIRSPGLGDTAMYLCATRDRTSWSSYNEQFFGPGTRLTVL.

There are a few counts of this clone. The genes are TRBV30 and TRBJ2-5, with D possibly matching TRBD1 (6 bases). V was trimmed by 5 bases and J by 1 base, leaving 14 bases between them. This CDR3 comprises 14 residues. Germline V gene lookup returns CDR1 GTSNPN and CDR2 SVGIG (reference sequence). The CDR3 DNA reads TGTGCCTGGGGAGAGGGACACTCCCAAGAGACCCAGTACTTC. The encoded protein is CAWGEGHSQETQYF.

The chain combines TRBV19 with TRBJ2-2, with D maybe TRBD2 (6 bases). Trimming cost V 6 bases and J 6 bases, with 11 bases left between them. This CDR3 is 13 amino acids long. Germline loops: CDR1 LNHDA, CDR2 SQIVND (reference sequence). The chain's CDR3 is CASRATGAGELFF. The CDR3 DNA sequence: TGTGCCAGTAGAGCCACGGGGGCCGGGGAGCTGTTTTTT. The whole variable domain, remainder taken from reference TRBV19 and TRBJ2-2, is DGGITQSPKYLFRKEGQNVTLSCEQNLNHDAMYWYRQDPGQGLRLIYYSQIVNDFQKGDIAEGYSVSREKKESFPLTVTSAQKNPTAFYLCASRATGAGELFFGEGSRLTVL.